The clone carrying this TCR beta chain showed up just a few times. Its target is unknown. These data originate in a study of T cell responses to AZD1222 COVID-19 vaccine. V lost 5 bases and J 8 bases, leaving 19 bases between the germline ends. Germline loops: CDR1 SGHTA, CDR2 FQGTGA. The CDR3 runs 15 residues. Clones were sequenced by immunoSEQ multiplex PCR, and TCRdb holds only the in-frame ones, with some missing. The data hold 90,000 to 120,000 clones, with around 92% observed a single time. Notes on the study in general: As reported, nearly half of all spike-specific TCRs target variant regions that are unmutated. Clonal diversity was possibly underestimated, and the donors were mostly white British, with more females. Seropositivity was recorded at baseline in only 6 or 7 AZD1222 recipients. Breadth and depth of Spike-specific TCRs rose after two AZD1222 doses.

V is TRBV7-3 and J is TRBJ2-1, with D unresolved. The sequence came from an adult who received the AZD1222 COVID-19 vaccine. The specimen comprised peripheral blood, sampled 28 days after the second AZD1222 dose. The CDR3 nucleotides are TGTGCCAGCAGCCCCGCCCTAGGTCCCCTCGATGAGCAGTTCTTC. Translation gives CASSPALGPLDEQFF.